The clone carrying this TCR beta chain showed up just a few times. The sample belongs to a study of T-cell reconstitution after alpha-beta-depleted transplantation in children. V gave up 5 bases and J gave up 4 bases, with 20 bases separating them. The CDR3 spans 16 residues. Germline V gene sequence: CDR1 LGHDT, CDR2 YNNKEL (reference sequence). Unique molecular identifiers were incorporated when the TCRbeta library was constructed. TCRdb fed the PCR reads into MiXCR, producing one record per CDR3 protein. This table has approximately 510,000 distinct CDR3 sequences, approximately 16% appearing once.

The chain is built from TRBV3-1 and TRBJ1-1; a weak D match, TRBD1 (6 bases). The specimen was PBMCs from the stem cell graft donor, collected from the stem cell graft. This receptor was identified in a human donor who donated a stem cell graft to a child with acute lymphoblastic leukemia. CDR3 DNA: TGTGCCAGCAGCGAAGTGCTTGTGGGGGCCGTCACTGAAGCTTTCTTT. The encoded protein is CASSEVLVGAVTEAFF.